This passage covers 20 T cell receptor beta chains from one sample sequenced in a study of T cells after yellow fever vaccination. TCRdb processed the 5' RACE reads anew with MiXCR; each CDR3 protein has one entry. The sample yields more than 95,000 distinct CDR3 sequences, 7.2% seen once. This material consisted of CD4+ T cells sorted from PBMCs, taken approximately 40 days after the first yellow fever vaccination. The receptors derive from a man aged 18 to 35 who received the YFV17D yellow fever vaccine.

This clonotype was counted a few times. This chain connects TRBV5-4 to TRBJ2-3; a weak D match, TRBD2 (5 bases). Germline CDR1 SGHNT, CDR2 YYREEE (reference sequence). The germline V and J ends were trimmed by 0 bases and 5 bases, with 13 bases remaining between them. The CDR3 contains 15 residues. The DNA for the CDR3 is TGTGCCAGCAGCTTGGATGCGGGCCGAGTAGATACGCAGTATTTT. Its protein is CASSLDAGRVDTQYF.

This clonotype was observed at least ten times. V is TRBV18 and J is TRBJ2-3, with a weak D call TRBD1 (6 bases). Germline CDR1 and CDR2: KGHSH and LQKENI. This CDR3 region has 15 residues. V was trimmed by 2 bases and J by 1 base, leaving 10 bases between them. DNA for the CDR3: TGTGCCAGCTCACCAGGACAGCCCCGCACAGATACGCAGTATTTT. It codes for CASSPGQPRTDTQYF.

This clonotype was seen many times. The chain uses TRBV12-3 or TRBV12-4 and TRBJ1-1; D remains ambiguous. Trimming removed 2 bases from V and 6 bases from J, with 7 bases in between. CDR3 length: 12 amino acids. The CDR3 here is CASSLSGSEAFF. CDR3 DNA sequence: TGTGCCAGCAGTTTATCCGGCTCTGAAGCTTTCTTT.

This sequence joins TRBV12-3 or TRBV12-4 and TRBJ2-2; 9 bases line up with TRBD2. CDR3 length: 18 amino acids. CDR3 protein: CTISAATLRGGLGGELFF. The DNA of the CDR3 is TGTACCATCAGTGCCGCGACTTTGCGGGGGGGCCTCGGCGGGGAGCTGTTTTTT.

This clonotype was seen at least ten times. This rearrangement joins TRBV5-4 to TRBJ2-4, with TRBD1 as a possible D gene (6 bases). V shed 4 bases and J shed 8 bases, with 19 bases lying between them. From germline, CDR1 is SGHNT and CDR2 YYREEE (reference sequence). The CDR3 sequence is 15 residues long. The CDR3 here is CASSDRSGTFDIQYF. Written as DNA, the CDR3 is TGTGCCAGCAGCGATCGCTCCGGGACATTTGACATTCAGTACTTC.

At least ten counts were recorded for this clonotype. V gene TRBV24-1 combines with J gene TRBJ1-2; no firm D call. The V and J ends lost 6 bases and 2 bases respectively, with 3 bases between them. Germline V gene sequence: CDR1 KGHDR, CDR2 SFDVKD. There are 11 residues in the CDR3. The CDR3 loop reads CATSTNYGYTF. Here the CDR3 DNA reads TGTGCCACCAGTACCAACTATGGCTACACCTTC.

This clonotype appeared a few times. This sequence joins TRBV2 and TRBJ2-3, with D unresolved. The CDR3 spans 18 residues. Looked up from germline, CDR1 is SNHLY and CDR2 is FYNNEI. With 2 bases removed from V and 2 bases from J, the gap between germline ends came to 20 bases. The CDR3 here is CASSERDDWASDTDTQYF. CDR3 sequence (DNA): TGTGCCAGCAGTGAAAGAGACGATTGGGCCTCAGACACAGATACGCAGTATTTT.

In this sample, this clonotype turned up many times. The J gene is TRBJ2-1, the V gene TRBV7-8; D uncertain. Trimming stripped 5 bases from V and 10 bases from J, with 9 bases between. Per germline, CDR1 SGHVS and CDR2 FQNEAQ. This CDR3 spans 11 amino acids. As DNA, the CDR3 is TGTGCCAGCAGCCATAGTCGGGAGCAGTTCTTC. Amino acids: CASSHSREQFF.

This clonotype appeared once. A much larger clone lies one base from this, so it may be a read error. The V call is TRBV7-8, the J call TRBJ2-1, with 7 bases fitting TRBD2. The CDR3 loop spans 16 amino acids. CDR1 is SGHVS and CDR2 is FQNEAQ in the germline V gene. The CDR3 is CVSSLVGGNFYNEQFF. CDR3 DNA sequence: TGTGTCAGCAGCTTAGTGGGGGGGAACTTCTACAATGAGCAGTTCTTC.

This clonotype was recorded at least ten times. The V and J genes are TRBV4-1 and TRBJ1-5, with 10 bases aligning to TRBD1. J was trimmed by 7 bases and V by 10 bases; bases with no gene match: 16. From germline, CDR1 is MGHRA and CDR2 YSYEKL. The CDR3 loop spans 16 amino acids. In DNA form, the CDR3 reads TGCGCCACCGCGCGTGGGACAGGGGCAATGCGGCAGCCCCAGCATTTT. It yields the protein CATARGTGAMRQPQHF.

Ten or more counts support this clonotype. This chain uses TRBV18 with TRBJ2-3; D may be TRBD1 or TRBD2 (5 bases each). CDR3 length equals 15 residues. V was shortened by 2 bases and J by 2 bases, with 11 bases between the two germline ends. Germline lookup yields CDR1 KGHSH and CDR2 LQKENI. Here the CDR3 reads CASSPTRGFTDTQYF. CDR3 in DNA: TGTGCCAGCTCACCAACGAGGGGATTCACAGATACGCAGTATTTT.

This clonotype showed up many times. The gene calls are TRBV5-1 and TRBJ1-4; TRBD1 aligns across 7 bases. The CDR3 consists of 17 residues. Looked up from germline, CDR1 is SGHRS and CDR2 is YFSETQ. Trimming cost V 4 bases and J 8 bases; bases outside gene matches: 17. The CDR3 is CASSVGTAFHLGEKLFF. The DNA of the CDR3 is TGCGCCAGCAGCGTCGGGACAGCATTCCACCTCGGAGAAAAACTGTTTTTT.

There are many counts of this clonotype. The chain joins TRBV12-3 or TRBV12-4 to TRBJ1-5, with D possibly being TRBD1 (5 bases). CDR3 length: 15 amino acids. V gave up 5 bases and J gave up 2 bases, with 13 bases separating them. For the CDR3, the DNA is TGTGCCAGCAGTATCGGGGGGAGTGGCAATCAGCCCCAGCATTTT. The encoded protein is CASSIGGSGNQPQHF.

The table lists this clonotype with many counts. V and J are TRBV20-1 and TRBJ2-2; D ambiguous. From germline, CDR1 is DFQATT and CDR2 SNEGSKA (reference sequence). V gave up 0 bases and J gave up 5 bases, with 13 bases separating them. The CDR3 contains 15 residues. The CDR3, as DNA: TGCAGTGCTAGAGATGCTAACTACCCGACCGGGGAGCTGTTTTTT. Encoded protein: CSARDANYPTGELFF.

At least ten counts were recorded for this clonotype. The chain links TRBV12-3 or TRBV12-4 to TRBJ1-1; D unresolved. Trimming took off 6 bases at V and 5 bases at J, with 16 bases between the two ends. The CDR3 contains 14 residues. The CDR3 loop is CASSFPGLRTEAFF. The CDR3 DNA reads TGTGCCAGCAGCTTCCCCGGTTTAAGAACTGAAGCTTTCTTT.

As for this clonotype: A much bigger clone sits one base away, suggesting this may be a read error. The CDR3 DNA reads TGTGCCAGCAGCTTCAGGAATGAGCAGTTCTTC. Translation: CASSFRNEQFF. The chain is built from TRBV5-6 and TRBJ2-1; D is unclear. The V end lost 2 bases, the J end lost 7 bases, and 4 bases lay between the germline ends. Germline V gene data show CDR1 as SGHDT and CDR2 as YYEEEE. This CDR3 spans 11 amino acids. Drawing the rest from reference TRBV5-6 and TRBJ2-1, the complete variable domain is DAGVTQSPTHLIKTRGQQVTLRCSPKSGHDTVSWYQQALGQGPQFIFQYYEEEERQRGNFPDRFSGHQFPNYSSELNVNALLLGDSALYLCASSFRNEQFFGPGTRLTVL.

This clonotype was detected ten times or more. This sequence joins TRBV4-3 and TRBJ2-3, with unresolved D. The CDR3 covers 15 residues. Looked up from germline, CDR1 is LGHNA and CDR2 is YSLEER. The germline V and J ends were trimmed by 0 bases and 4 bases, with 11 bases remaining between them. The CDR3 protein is CASSQDWRIPDTQYF. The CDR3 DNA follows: TGCGCCAGCAGCCAAGATTGGCGGATCCCAGATACGCAGTATTTT.

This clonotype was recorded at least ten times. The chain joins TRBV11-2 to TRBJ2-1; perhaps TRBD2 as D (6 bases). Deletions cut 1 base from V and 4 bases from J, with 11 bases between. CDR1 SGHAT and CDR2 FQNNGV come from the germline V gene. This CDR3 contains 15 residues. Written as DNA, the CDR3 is TGTGCCAGCAGCTTAGGGGCGGGGAGATACAATGAGCAGTTCTTC. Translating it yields CASSLGAGRYNEQFF.

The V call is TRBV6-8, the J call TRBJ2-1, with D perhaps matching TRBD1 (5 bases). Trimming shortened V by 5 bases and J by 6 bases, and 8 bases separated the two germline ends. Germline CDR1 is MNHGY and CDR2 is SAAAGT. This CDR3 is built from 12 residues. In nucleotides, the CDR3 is TGTGCCAGCAGTCCCAGGGCCAATGAGCAGTTCTTC. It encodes CASSPRANEQFF.

This chain's CDR3 is CASSFFGREGNQPQHF. In DNA form, the CDR3 reads TGTGCCAGCAGCTTTTTTGGCAGGGAGGGCAATCAGCCCCAGCATTTT. The chain carries TRBV7-8 and TRBJ1-5; the D gene is possibly TRBD1 (5 bases). The CDR3 consists of 16 residues. The V and J ends lost 3 bases and 2 bases respectively, with 14 bases between them. The germline CDR1 and CDR2 sequences are SGHVS and FQNEAQ.